The rows below give T cell receptor beta chains drawn from one sample of a study of shared clonotypes between healthy human individuals. Profiled with immunoSEQ multiplex PCR; TCRdb holds only in-frame clones, not every one. The sample lists hundreds of thousands of clones; 96% were seen once. Sequencing was done on a sample of naive CD8+ T cells sorted from blood. The receptors derive from a woman in her 30s in good health. Both conserved end residues are part of each CDR3. The D gene is left open where the match is weak. Not every row has a clone size; where given, it reads once, few, many or a size class.

D,size,V,J,DNA,CDR3
TRBD1,-,TRBV5-4,TRBJ2-3,TGTGCCAGCAGCCCCTGGAGGGGACAGGTTACAGATACGCAGTATTTT,CASSPWRGQVTDTQYF
TRBD1,-,TRBV28,TRBJ1-3,TGTGCCAGCAGTTTGGACAGGACAATCTCTGGAAACACCATATATTTT,CASSLDRTISGNTIYF
-,-,TRBV7-9,TRBJ2-7,TGTGCCAGCAGTTCAAAGGGGCAGAGCTACGAGCAGTACTTC,CASSSKGQSYEQYF
-,once,TRBV7-9,TRBJ2-7,TGTGCCAGCAGCTTAGTCGTCGGACCCTACGAGCAGTACTTC,CASSLVVGPYEQYF
-,-,TRBV4-1,TRBJ1-5,TGCGCCAGCAGCCCCGGGTCTGGGGAACTTCAGCCCCAGCATTTT,CASSPGSGELQPQHF
TRBD2,-,TRBV5-1,TRBJ2-7,TGCGCCAGCAGCGCCGTGCCACTAGCGGGTATCTCCTACGAGCAGTACTTC,CASSAVPLAGISYEQYF
-,-,TRBV5-1,TRBJ2-6,TGCGCCAGCAGCTTGTGGGGAGAGAACTCTGGGGCCAACGTCCTGACTTTC,CASSLWGENSGANVLTF
TRBD2,-,TRBV4-1,TRBJ2-5,TGCGCCAGCAGCCAATCCCGACTAGCGGGACCGACCCAGTACTTC,CASSQSRLAGPTQYF
-,-,TRBV15,TRBJ2-3,TGTGCCACCAGCAGAGAGGGCTGGGATACGCAGTATTTT,CATSREGWDTQYF
-,-,TRBV19,TRBJ1-3,TGTGCCAGTAGTATGACTCCAACCTCTGGAAACACCATATATTTT,CASSMTPTSGNTIYF
-,-,TRBV19,TRBJ2-7,TGTGCCAGTAGCATAGAGACAGGACAATCCTACGAGCAGTACTTC,CASSIETGQSYEQYF
TRBD2,-,TRBV5-1,TRBJ2-7,TGCGCCAGCAGCACCGGGACTAGCGGCCCCGAATTTGTCTACGAGCAGTACTTC,CASSTGTSGPEFVYEQYF
TRBD2,-,TRBV4-1,TRBJ2-1,TGCGCCAGCAGCCAACCGGGACTAGCGCCCTACAATGAGCAGTTCTTC,CASSQPGLAPYNEQFF
-,-,TRBV4-1,TRBJ2-2,TGCGCCAGCAGCCAAGTGGAGGGGAAGGTCGGGGAGCTGTTTTTT,CASSQVEGKVGELFF
-,-,TRBV29-1,TRBJ1-2,TGCAGCGTTGAAGACAGGGGCGGCTATGGCTACACCTTC,CSVEDRGGYGYTF
TRBD1,-,TRBV27,TRBJ2-5,TGTGCCAGCAGTACCACAGGGGGAGACGGGGAGACCCAGTACTTC,CASSTTGGDGETQYF
TRBD2,-,TRBV29-1,TRBJ2-2,TGCAGCGTTGAACTTTCGGGGACAGAGCGACTAGCGGACACCGGGGAGCTGTTTTTT,CSVELSGTERLADTGELFF
TRBD2,-,TRBV28,TRBJ2-1,TGTGCCAGCAGTTTATTCCTTACTAGCGGGGGGGACAATGAGCAGTTCTTC,CASSLFLTSGGDNEQFF
-,-,TRBV28,TRBJ1-3,TGTGCCAGCAGTTCTATTTCCGCCCTCTCTGGAAACACCATATATTTT,CASSSISALSGNTIYF
TRBD2,-,TRBV27,TRBJ2-7,TGTGCCAGCAGTCTCACCGGGACTAGGGCCTACGAGCAGTACTTC,CASSLTGTRAYEQYF
TRBD1,-,TRBV7-8,TRBJ2-2,TGTGCCAGCTTGGGGGACAGGGGGCCCGGGGAGCTGTTTTTT,CASLGDRGPGELFF
TRBD1,-,TRBV5-1,TRBJ2-7,TGCGCCAGCAGCGCCTGGACAGGGACCGAGCAGTACTTC,CASSAWTGTEQYF
TRBD2,once,TRBV19,TRBJ2-5,TGTGCCAGTACCATCATACCCCGGGGTAGCGGGAGGGCCGTAGGGGAGACCCAGTACTTC,CASTIIPRGSGRAVGETQYF
TRBD1,-,TRBV5-1,TRBJ2-5,TGCGCCAGCAGCCCTTGGACAGGGAAAATGGAGACCCAGTACTTC,CASSPWTGKMETQYF
-,-,TRBV7-9,TRBJ2-5,TGTGCCAGCAGCTTAGGACTAAACGAAGAGACCCAGTACTTC,CASSLGLNEETQYF
-,once,TRBV19,TRBJ1-5,TGTGCCAGTAGTATCTGGGTCCGGGGGGGCAATCAGCCCCAGCATTTT,CASSIWVRGGNQPQHF
TRBD2,-,TRBV6-1,TRBJ2-1,TGTGCCAGCAGTGCAGCGGGACCTAACAATGAGCAGTTCTTC,CASSAAGPNNEQFF
TRBD1,-,TRBV9,TRBJ2-7,TGTGCCAGCAGCGGAGACGGGACAGGACTCTACGAGCAGTACTTC,CASSGDGTGLYEQYF
-,-,TRBV28,TRBJ2-7,TGTGCCAGCAGTTTAACCCGCCGTCTCGGCTCCTACGAGCAGTACTTC,CASSLTRRLGSYEQYF
-,-,TRBV1,TRBJ1-2,TGCACCAGCAGCCCATTCCCGGGACGCAAAACCTATGGCTACACCTTC,CTSSPFPGRKTYGYTF
-,-,TRBV7-9,TRBJ2-7,TGTGCCAGCAGCCCGGACACCTCGGCGCGCTACGAGCAGTACTTC,CASSPDTSARYEQYF
-,-,TRBV6-5,TRBJ1-1,TGTGCCAGCAGTTACTCACTGAACACTGAAGCTTTCTTT,CASSYSLNTEAFF
-,-,TRBV5-1,TRBJ2-7,TGCGCCAGCAGCTTTGGTGACTCCTACGAGCAGTACTTC,CASSFGDSYEQYF
-,-,TRBV29-1,TRBJ2-5,TGCAGCGTAGGAGGGGAGACCCAGTACTTC,CSVGGETQYF
-,-,TRBV10-1,TRBJ2-1,TGCGCCTCTCCCAATGGTATTAATGAGCAGTTCTTC,CASPNGINEQFF
-,-,TRBV4-1,TRBJ2-6,TGCGCCAGCAGCCAGAGTTACAGGGTATCTGGGGCCAACGTCCTGACTTTC,CASSQSYRVSGANVLTF
-,-,TRBV27,TRBJ2-7,TGTGCCAGCAAGGCCGGGACATCTTACGAGCAGTACTTC,CASKAGTSYEQYF
TRBD2,-,TRBV30,TRBJ2-7,TGTGCCTGGAGTGTACCCATTGTCGGGACTAGAAGTGAGCAGTACTTC,CAWSVPIVGTRSEQYF